This T cell receptor (beta chain) is drawn from a study of PD-L1 blockade in urothelial cancer (dated by TCRdb to about 2017). In terms of the full investigation: Therapy was started in about 2014 for all patients, and atezolizumab 1,200 mg was administered intravenously every 3 weeks. Nine patients reached durable clinical benefit, while 20 patients did not. Pretreatment tumor samples, along with matched peripheral blood serially collected before and after atezolizumab treatment, were subjected to TCR sequencing. The study was an exploratory multi-omic analysis of somatic, immune and clinical correlates of response to PD-L1 blockade with atezolizumab in urothelial cancer. Twenty-five of 29 patients were males with bladder-origin urothelial cancer, and about 65% of the 29 reported a prior smoking history. Blood samples gave median yields of around 140,000 T cells and some 84,000 unique TCRs, along with a median clonality of 0.080. Blood samples were analyzed 3 weeks after the start of treatment (second dose) and 6 weeks after the start of treatment. In the same patients who had TCR sequencing, pretreatment tumors also underwent whole exome sequencing and RNA sequencing. Patients had an ECOG performance status of 0 or 1 and had received between 0 and 3 prior chemotherapy regimens. Twenty-nine patients had pretreatment blood TCR-seq, about 25 had at least one posttreatment blood collection, and about 25 had tumor TCR-seq. Durable clinical benefit meant progression-free survival longer than 6 months, and TCR features were also tested against progression-free and overall survival. Paper-wide results and their limitations: Among patients with durable benefit, tumor-associated TCR clones showed greater expansion in peripheral blood 3 weeks after treatment started (n of about 20, p = 0.022). Because the sample size was small (n ≈ 27) and many exploratory analyses were performed, the results are intended to be hypothesis-generating. Improved progression-free and overall survival was found to be associated with pretreatment peripheral blood TCR clonality below the median.

The time point label for this specimen denotes: pretreatment peripheral blood. The cohort comprised more than 25 patients with locally advanced or metastatic urothelial carcinoma treated at Memorial Sloan Kettering on a trial protocol. Peripheral blood mononuclear cells were collected from each patient pretreatment and during treatment, giving between 1 and 8 total time points per patient. The Qiagen DNeasy Blood extraction kit was used to purify genomic DNA from total PBMCs and tumor samples. PBMCs were collected pretreatment and during treatment, and were isolated and stored as previously described. To estimate absolute template abundance from read counts, synthetic TCR analog templates were spiked into each PCR. Using the immunoSEQ assay, TCRbeta CDR3 regions were amplified from genomic DNA with bias-controlled V and J gene primers. Sequencing of rearranged TCRbeta segments was performed at approximately 20X coverage. The published analysis was carried out like this. Clustering was used to correct sequencing errors, and CDR3s were annotated against IMGT so that V, D and J genes could be assigned. Only productive TCRbeta rearrangements were used in downstream analyses, excluding out-of-frame or stop-codon sequences. Clonality was calculated as one minus the Shannon entropy normalized by the log of the number of unique productive sequences. Fisher's exact test with Benjamini-Hochberg correction, using a cutoff of adjusted p below 0.01, was how clones that differed between time points or between blood and tumor were identified. TCRdb limited this immuneACCESS table to in-frame rearrangements with V and J called. A share of clones is missing; checked studies link under half to unresolved V genes, and the rest is unexplained. From that table come the V and J calls and clone size; the DNA was used to work out D and trimming. The sample table lists tens of thousands of clones, 70% to 90% of them with a count of one. Of the sample, 13% to 15% falls within the top ten clones.

Concerning this clone itself: Its antigen is still unknown. No qualities accompany the bases; no much larger clone lies one base away.

From a lookup of the germline V gene, CDR1 and CDR2 are MNHEY and SVGAGI. The CDR3 numbers 13 residues from cysteine through phenylalanine. The CDR3 DNA has 39 bases and is translated from base 1. Trimmed from V: 6 bases; trimmed from J: 3 bases; junction bases lacking a gene match: 2. The sequence links TRBV6-5 to TRBJ2-3; a stretch of 8 junction bases matches TRBD1. Sequencing used PBMCs, obtained around atezolizumab (anti-PD-L1) treatment. The sequence came from a man older than 75 with urothelial cancer. The CDR3 amino acid sequence is: CASRGQGTDTQYF. The nucleotides read TGTGCCAGCAGAGGACAGGGTACAGATACGCAGTATTTT.